This TCR beta chain came from a study of T cell clones after liver transplantation. On this clone itself: What it recognizes is unknown.

The J segment lost 3 bases and the V segment lost 0 bases, leaving 12 bases of the junction unmatched. From germline, CDR1 is SGHRS and CDR2 YFSETQ. The CDR3 is made up of 20 amino acids. Whole-study findings and limits: Conclusions were preliminary, with small, heterogeneous patient groups. The donor-reactive repertoire was only partly measurable in a couple of subjects, lacking donor cells.

TCRdb's table, derived via immunoSEQ multiplex PCR, lists solely in-frame clones and lacks some. The data hold some 9,500 clones, with roughly 72% observed a single time. The sample consisted of CD8+ T cells from blood, taken at the approximately 15-month timepoint. This receptor was taken from a human patient who received a liver transplant. Part of the T cell pool may stem from the graft donor. The chain has TRBV5-1 and TRBJ1-4; 12 bases line up with TRBD1. The CDR3: CASSLVPGQGASASNEKLFF. CDR3 nucleotides: TGCGCCAGCAGCTTGGTGCCGGGACAGGGGGCCTCGGCTTCTAATGAAAAACTGTTTTTT.